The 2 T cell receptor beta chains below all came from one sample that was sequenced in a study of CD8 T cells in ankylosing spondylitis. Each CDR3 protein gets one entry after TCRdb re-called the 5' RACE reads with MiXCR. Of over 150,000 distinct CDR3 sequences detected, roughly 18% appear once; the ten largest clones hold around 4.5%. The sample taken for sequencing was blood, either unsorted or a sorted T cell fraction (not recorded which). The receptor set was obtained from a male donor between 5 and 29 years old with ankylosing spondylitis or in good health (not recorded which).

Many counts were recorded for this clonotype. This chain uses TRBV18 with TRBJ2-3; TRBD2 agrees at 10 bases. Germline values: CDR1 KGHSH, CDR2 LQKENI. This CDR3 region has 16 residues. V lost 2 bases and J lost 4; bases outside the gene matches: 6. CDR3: CASSPVVAGGADTQYF. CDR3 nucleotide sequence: TGTGCCAGCTCACCAGTGGTAGCGGGAGGCGCAGATACGCAGTATTTT.

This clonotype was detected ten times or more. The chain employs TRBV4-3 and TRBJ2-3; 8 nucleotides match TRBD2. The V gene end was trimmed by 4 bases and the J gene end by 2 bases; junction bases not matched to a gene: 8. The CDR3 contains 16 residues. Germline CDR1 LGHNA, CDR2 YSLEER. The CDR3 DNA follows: TGCGCCAGCAGCCGCTTCAGCGGGGGTTTCACAGATACGCAGTATTTT. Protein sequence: CASSRFSGGFTDTQYF.